One sample yielded the 2 T cell receptor beta chains listed below, sequenced in a study of metastatic and nonmetastatic thyroid tumors. TCRdb re-clonotyped the PCR reads through MiXCR. The sample has about 12,000 clones, 23% seen once. No treatment of any kind had been given to any patient before thyroid surgery. The sequencing input was adjacent normal tissue. The receptors were sampled from a female donor with papillary thyroid cancer or a benign thyroid nodule (not recorded which). Some clones in this sample may be carry-over from other donors' samples.

Sample share makes this clone medium-sized. This chain connects TRBV12-3 or TRBV12-4 to TRBJ2-2; 13 nucleotides agree with TRBD2. The ends lost 5 bases at V and 7 bases at J; junction bases unmatched: 7. This CDR3 is built from 16 residues. DNA for the CDR3: TGTGCCAGCAGTCATGGACTAGCGGGAGAAATCGGGGAGCTGTTTTTT. Protein: CASSHGLAGEIGELFF.

This sequence joins TRBV9 and TRBJ2-2; no clear D. The CDR3 runs 14 residues. V was cut by 3 bases and J by 3 bases, with 9 bases left in between. Per germline, CDR1 SGDLS and CDR2 YYNGEE. The CDR3 sequence is CASSGSAYTGELFF. The DNA for the CDR3 is TGTGCCAGCAGCGGCTCTGCGTACACCGGGGAGCTGTTTTTT.